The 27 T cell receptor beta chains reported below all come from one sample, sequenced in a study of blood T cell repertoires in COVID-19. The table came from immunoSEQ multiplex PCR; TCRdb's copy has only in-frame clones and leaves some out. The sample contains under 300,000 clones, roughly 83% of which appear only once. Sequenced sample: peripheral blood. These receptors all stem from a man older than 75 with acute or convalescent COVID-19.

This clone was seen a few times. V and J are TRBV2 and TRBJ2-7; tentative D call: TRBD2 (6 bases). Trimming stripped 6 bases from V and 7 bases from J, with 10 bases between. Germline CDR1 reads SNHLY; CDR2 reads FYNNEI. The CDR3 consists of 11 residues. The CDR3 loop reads CASSRLVEQYF. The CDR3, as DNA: TGTGCCAGCAGCAGACTAGTGGAGCAGTACTTC. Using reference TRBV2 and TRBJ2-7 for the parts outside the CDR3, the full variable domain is EPEVTQTPSHQVTQMGQEVILRCVPISNHLYFYWYRQILGQKVEFLVSFYNNEISEKSEIFDDQFSVERPDGSNFTLKIRSTKLEDSAMYFCASSRLVEQYFGPGTRLTVT.

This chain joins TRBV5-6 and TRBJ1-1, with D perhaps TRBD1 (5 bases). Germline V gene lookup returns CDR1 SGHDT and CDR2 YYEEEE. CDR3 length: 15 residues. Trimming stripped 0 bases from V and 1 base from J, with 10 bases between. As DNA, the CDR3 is TGTGCCAGCAGCTTGGAAGGGGTACCGAACACTGAAGCTTTCTTT. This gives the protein CASSLEGVPNTEAFF.

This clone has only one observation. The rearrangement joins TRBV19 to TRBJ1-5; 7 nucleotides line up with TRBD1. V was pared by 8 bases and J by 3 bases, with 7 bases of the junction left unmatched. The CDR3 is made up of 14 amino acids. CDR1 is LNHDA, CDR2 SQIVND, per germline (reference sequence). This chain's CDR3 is CASSGQTHNQPQHF. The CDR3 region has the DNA TGTGCCAGTTCGGGACAGACACACAATCAGCCCCAGCATTTT. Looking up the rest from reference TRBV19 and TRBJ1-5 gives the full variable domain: DGGITQSPKYLFRKEGQNVTLSCEQNLNHDAMYWYRQDPGQGLRLIYYSQIVNDFQKGDIAEGYSVSREKKESFPLTVTSAQKNPTAFYLCASSGQTHNQPQHFGDGTRLSIL.

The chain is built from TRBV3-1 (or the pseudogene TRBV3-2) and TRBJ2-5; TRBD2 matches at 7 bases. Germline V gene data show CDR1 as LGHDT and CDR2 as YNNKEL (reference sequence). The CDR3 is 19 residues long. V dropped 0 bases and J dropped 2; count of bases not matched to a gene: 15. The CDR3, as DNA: TGTGCCAGCAGCCAAGATGGAGGGCTAGCGGTATTGCTTCAAGAGACCCAGTACTTC. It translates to CASSQDGGLAVLLQETQYF.

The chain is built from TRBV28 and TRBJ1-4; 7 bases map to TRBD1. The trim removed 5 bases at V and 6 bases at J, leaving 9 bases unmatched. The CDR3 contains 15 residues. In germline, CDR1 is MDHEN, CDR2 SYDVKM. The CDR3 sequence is CASSVSRQGYEKLFF. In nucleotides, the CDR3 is TGTGCCAGCAGTGTGTCCCGACAGGGATATGAAAAACTGTTTTTT.

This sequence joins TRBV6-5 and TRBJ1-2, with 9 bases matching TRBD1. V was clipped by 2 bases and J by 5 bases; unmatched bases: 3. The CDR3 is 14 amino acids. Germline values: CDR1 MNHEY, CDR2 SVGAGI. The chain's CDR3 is CASSYEGQGYGYTF. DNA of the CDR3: TGTGCCAGCAGTTACGAGGGACAGGGTTATGGCTACACCTTC.

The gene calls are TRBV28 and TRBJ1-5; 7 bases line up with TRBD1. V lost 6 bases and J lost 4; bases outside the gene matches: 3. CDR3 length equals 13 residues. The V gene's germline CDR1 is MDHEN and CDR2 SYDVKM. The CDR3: CASRGQVNQPQHF. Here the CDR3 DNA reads TGTGCCAGCAGAGGACAGGTGAATCAGCCCCAGCATTTT.

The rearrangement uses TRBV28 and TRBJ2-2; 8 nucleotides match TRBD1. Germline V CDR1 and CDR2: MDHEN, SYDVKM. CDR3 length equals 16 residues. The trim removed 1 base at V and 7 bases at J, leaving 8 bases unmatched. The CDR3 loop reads CASSLSTGQGIGELFF. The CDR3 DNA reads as TGTGCCAGCAGTTTATCCACTGGACAGGGAATCGGGGAGCTGTTTTTT.

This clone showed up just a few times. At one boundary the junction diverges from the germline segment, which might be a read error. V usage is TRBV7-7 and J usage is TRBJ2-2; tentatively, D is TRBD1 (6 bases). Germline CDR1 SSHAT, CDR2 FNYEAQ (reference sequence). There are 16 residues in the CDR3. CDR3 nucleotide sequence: TGTGCTAGCAGCTTAGCCAGGGGCCCCAACACCGGGGAGCTGTTTTTT. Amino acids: CASSLARGPNTGELFF.

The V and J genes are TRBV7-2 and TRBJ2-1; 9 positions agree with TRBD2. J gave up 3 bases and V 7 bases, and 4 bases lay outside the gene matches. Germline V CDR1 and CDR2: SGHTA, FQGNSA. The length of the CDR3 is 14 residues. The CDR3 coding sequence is TGTGCCAGCAAACAGCGGGGGGTCTACAATGAGCAGTTCTTC. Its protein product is CASKQRGVYNEQFF.

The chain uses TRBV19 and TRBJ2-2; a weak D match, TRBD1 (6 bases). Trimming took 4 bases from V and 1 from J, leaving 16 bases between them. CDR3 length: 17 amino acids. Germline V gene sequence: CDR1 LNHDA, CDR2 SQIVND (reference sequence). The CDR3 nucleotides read TGTGCCAGTAGTACAGGTCGGGGACACTGGAACACCGGGGAGCTGTTTTTT. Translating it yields CASSTGRGHWNTGELFF. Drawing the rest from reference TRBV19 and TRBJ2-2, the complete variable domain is DGGITQSPKYLFRKEGQNVTLSCEQNLNHDAMYWYRQDPGQGLRLIYYSQIVNDFQKGDIAEGYSVSREKKESFPLTVTSAQKNPTAFYLCASSTGRGHWNTGELFFGEGSRLTVL.

CDR3 bases: TGTGCCAGCAGCACAGGGGTCGGGAAGGCTGGCTACACCTTC. Its translation is CASSTGVGKAGYTF. The gene calls are TRBV11-1 and TRBJ1-2; 7 bases map to TRBD1. The CDR3 consists of 14 residues. CDR1 SGHAT and CDR2 FQDESV come from the germline V gene (reference sequence). V trimming: 5 bases; J trimming: 7 bases; junction bases outside the gene matches: 10.

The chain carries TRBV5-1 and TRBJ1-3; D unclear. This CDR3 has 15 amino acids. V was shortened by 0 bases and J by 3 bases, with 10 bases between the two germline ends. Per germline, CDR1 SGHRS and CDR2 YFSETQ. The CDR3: CASSLEGGRGNTIYF. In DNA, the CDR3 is TGCGCCAGCAGCTTGGAGGGAGGGCGTGGAAACACCATATATTTT.

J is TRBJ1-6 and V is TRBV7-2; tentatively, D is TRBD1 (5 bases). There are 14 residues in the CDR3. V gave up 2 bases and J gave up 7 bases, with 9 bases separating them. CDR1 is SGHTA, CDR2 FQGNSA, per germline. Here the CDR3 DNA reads TGTGCCAGCAGCTTACCTACAGGAAATTCACCCCTCCACTTT. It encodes CASSLPTGNSPLHF. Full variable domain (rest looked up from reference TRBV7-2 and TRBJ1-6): GAGVSQSPSNKVTEKGKDVELRCDPISGHTALYWYRQSLGQGLEFLIYFQGNSAPDKSGLPSDRFSAERTGGSVSTLTIQRTQQEDSAVYLCASSLPTGNSPLHFGNGTRLTVT.

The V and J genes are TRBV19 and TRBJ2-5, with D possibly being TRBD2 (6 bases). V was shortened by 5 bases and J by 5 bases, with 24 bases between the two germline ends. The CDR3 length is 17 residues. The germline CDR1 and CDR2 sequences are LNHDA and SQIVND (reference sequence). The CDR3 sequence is CASSSLEGQTRGETQYF. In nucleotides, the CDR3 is TGTGCCAGTAGTTCCCTCGAAGGCCAAACCCGGGGGGAGACCCAGTACTTC.

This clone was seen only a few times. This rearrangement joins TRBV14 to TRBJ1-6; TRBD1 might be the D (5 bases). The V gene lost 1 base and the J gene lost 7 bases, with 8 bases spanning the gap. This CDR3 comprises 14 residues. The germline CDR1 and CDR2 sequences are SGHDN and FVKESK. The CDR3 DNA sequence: TGTGCCAGCAGCCAAGTGGAGGGGAATTCACCCCTCCACTTT. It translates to CASSQVEGNSPLHF. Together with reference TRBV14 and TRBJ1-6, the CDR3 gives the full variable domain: EAGVTQFPSHSVIEKGQTVTLRCDPISGHDNLYWYRRVMGKEIKFLLHFVKESKQDESGMPNNRFLAERTGGTYSTLKVQPAELEDSGVYFCASSQVEGNSPLHFGNGTRLTVT.

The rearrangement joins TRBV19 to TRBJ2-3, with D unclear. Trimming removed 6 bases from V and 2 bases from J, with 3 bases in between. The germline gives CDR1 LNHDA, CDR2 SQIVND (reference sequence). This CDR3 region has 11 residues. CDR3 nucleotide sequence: TGTGCCAGTAGCCACACAGATACGCAGTATTTT. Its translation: CASSHTDTQYF.

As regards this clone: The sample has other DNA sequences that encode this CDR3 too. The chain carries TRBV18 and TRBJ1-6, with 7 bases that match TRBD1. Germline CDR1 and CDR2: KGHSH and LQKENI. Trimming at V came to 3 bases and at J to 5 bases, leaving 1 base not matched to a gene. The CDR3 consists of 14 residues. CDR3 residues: CASSPGTDNSPLHF. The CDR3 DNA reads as TGTGCCAGCTCACCTGGGACAGATAATTCACCCCTCCACTTT.

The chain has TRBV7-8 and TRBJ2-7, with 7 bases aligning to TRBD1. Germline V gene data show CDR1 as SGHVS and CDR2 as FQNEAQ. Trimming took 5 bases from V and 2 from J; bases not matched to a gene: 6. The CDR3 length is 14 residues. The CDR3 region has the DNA TGTGCCAGCAGCGAACGACAGGGTACCTACGAGCAGTACTTC. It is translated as CASSERQGTYEQYF.

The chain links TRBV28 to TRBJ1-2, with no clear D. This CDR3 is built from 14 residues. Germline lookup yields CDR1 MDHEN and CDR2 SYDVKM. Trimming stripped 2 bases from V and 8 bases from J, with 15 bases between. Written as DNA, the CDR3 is TGTGCCAGCAGTTTAGCCTACCCAAGCGGCGGCTACACCTTC. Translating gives CASSLAYPSGGYTF.

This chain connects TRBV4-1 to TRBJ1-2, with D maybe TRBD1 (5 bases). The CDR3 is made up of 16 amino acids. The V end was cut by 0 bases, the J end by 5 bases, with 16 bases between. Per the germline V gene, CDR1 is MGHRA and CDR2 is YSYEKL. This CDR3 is CASSQDQGAFGYGYTF. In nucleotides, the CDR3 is TGCGCCAGCAGCCAAGATCAGGGTGCATTTGGGTATGGCTACACCTTC.

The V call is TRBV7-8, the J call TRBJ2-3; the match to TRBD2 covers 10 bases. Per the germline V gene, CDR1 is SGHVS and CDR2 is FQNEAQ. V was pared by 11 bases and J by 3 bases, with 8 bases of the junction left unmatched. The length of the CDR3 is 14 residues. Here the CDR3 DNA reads TGTGCCGGGACAGCGGGGGGGCCGACAGATACGCAGTATTTT. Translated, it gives CAGTAGGPTDTQYF.

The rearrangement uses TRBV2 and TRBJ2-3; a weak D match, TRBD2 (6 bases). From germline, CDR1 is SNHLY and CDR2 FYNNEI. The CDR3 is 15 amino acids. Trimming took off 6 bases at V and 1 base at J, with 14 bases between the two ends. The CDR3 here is CASRYGSGGTDTQYF. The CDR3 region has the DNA TGTGCCAGCAGGTACGGGAGCGGTGGCACAGATACGCAGTATTTT.

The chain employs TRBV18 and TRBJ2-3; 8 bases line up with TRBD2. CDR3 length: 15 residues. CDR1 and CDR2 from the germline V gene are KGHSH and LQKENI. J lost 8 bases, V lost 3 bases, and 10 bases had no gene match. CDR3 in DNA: TGTGCCAGCTCACCGCCGGGACTAGGGGGGGCTACGCAGTATTTT. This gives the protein CASSPPGLGGATQYF.

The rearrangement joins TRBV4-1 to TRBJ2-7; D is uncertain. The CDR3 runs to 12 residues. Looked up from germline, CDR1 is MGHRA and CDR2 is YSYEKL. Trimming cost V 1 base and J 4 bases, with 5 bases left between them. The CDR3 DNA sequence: TGCGCCAGCAGCCAAGGGAGTTACGAGCAGTACTTC. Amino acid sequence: CASSQGSYEQYF.

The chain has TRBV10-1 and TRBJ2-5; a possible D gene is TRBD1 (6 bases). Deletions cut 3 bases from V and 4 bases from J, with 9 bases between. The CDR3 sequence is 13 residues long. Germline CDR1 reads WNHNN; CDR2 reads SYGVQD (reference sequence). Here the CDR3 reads CASSEPQGETQYF. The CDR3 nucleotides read TGCGCCAGCAGTGAACCACAGGGAGAGACCCAGTACTTC.

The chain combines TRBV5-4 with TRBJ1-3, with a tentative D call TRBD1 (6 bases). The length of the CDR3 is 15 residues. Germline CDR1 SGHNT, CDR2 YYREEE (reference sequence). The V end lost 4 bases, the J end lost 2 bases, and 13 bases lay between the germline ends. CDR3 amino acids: CASSTPTGAGNTIYF. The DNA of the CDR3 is TGTGCCAGCAGCACCCCGACAGGAGCTGGAAACACCATATATTTT.